This entry lists 28 T cell receptor beta chains sequenced from one sample in a study of OX40 agonist ivuxolimab in advanced cancers. Some clones are missing from TCRdb's copy, which holds only in-frame ones; the method was immunoSEQ multiplex PCR. This sample has tens of thousands of clones, with approximately 78% found just once. Sequencing used CD4+ or CD8+ T cells sorted from blood, obtained in a trial of the OX40 agonist ivuxolimab. The receptors were sampled from an adult with an advanced solid tumor such as melanoma, head and neck, liver or kidney cancer.

The genes are TRBV28 and TRBJ2-7; 8 positions agree with TRBD2. The CDR3 has 14 residues. V was clipped by 5 bases and J by 2 bases; unmatched bases: 5. The germline gives CDR1 MDHEN, CDR2 SYDVKM. The CDR3 protein is CASSLGGDTYEQYF. CDR3 in DNA: TGTGCCAGCAGTCTCGGGGGGGACACCTACGAGCAGTACTTC.

This chain uses TRBV19 with TRBJ1-5; D gene unclear. Trimming shortened V by 5 bases and J by 3 bases, and 5 bases separated the two germline ends. This CDR3 is 12 amino acids long. Germline lookup yields CDR1 LNHDA and CDR2 SQIVND (reference sequence). DNA of the CDR3: TGTGCCAGTAGTCGATTCAATCAGCCCCAGCATTTT. Protein: CASSRFNQPQHF.

The gene calls are TRBV6-5 and TRBJ2-1, with 7 bases aligning to TRBD1. V was clipped by 6 bases and J by 6 bases; unmatched bases: 11. Germline V gene data show CDR1 as MNHEY and CDR2 as SVGAGI. The CDR3 extends over 15 amino acids. CDR3 protein: CASSSNRGGSNEQFF. The CDR3 coding sequence is TGTGCCAGCAGCTCAAACAGGGGTGGGTCCAATGAGCAGTTCTTC.

This chain connects TRBV11-3 to TRBJ2-5; D may correspond to TRBD1 or TRBD2 (5 bases each). In germline, CDR1 is SGHNT, CDR2 YENEEA. V lost 4 bases and J lost 7, with 16 bases in between. The CDR3 contains 14 residues. The CDR3 nucleotides are TGTGCCAGCAGCTCCCCGGGGCGAATAGGGACCCAGTACTTC. Protein sequence: CASSSPGRIGTQYF. The full variable domain, with the rest looked up from reference TRBV11-3 and TRBJ2-5, is EAGVVQSPRYKIIEKKQPVAFWCNPISGHNTLYWYLQNLGQGPELLIRYENEEAVDDSQLPKDRFSAERLKGVDSTLKIQPAELGDSAVYLCASSSPGRIGTQYFGPGTRLLVL.

The chain recombines TRBV5-4 with TRBJ1-6; tentative D call: TRBD1 (5 bases). This CDR3 is built from 13 residues. Trimming cost V 4 bases and J 13 bases, with 15 bases left between them. Germline assignment: CDR1 SGHNT and CDR2 YYREEE (reference sequence). CDR3 sequence: CASSGPGQGPLHF. CDR3 coding DNA: TGTGCCAGCAGCGGCCCGGGGCAAGGGCCCCTCCACTTT.

This clone appeared a few times. The chain recombines TRBV10-3 with TRBJ1-4; 7 nucleotides line up with TRBD1. This CDR3 spans 14 amino acids. Germline lookup yields CDR1 ENHRY and CDR2 SYGVKD. With V trimmed by 4 bases and J by 5 bases, 4 bases remained unmatched. CDR3 bases: TGTGCCATCAGTGGGGGGACAGCAAATGAAAAACTGTTTTTT. It translates to CAISGGTANEKLFF.

This clone occurred once. J is TRBJ2-5 and V is TRBV29-1; D is undetermined. CDR1 is SQVTM and CDR2 is ANQGSEA in the germline V gene. This CDR3 comprises 11 residues. The V end was cut by 1 base, the J end by 5 bases, with 5 bases between. CDR3 amino acids: CSVEVVETQYF. CDR3 coding DNA: TGCAGCGTTGAAGTGGTCGAGACCCAGTACTTC.

The chain carries TRBV19 and TRBJ1-5, with 10 bases aligning to TRBD1. J was trimmed by 1 base and V by 6 bases; bases with no gene match: 3. CDR1 and CDR2 (germline): LNHDA, SQIVND (reference sequence). CDR3 length: 15 amino acids. The CDR3 loop reads CASRTGGGSNQPQHF. The CDR3 DNA reads TGTGCCAGTAGGACAGGGGGCGGGAGCAATCAGCCCCAGCATTTT.

This clone was observed once. CDR3 loop: CSVSQGFTEAFF. The DNA of the CDR3 is TGCAGCGTTTCTCAGGGATTCACTGAAGCTTTCTTT. V gene TRBV29-1 combines with J gene TRBJ1-1; TRBD1 is a possible D gene (5 bases). The CDR3 runs 12 residues. CDR1 and CDR2 (germline): SQVTM, ANQGSEA. V shed 5 bases and J shed 4 bases, with 11 bases lying between them. Combining the CDR3 with reference TRBV29-1 and TRBJ1-1 gives the whole variable domain SAVISQKPSRDICQRGTSLTIQCQVDSQVTMMFWYRQQPGQSLTLIATANQGSEATYESGFVIDKFPISRPNLTFSTLTVSNMSPEDSSIYLCSVSQGFTEAFFGQGTRLTVV.

The chain employs TRBV5-4 and TRBJ1-3, with D uncertain. The CDR3 extends over 15 amino acids. V was shortened by 0 bases and J by 0 bases, with 7 bases between the two germline ends. Germline V gene lookup returns CDR1 SGHNT and CDR2 YYREEE (reference sequence). In nucleotides, the CDR3 is TGTGCCAGCAGCTTGGACTTAAGCTCTGGAAACACCATATATTTT. Amino acid sequence: CASSLDLSSGNTIYF.

V gene TRBV5-4 combines with J gene TRBJ2-5, with 12 bases identical to TRBD2. The CDR3 is 15 residues long. The trim removed 5 bases at V and 5 bases at J, leaving 7 bases unmatched. Germline V lookup: CDR1 SGHNT, CDR2 YYREEE (reference sequence). CDR3 DNA sequence: TGTGCCAGCAGTCCTAGCGGGGGGGCCCGCGAGACCCAGTACTTC. The encoded protein is CASSPSGGARETQYF. Filled out from reference TRBV5-4 and TRBJ2-5, the complete variable domain reads ETGVTQSPTHLIKTRGQQVTLRCSSQSGHNTVSWYQQALGQGPQFIFQYYREEENGRGNFPPRFSGLQFPNYSSELNVNALELDDSALYLCASSPSGGARETQYFGPGTRLLVL.

CDR3 sequence: CASSFAGTAQETQYF. For the CDR3, the DNA is TGTGCCAGCAGCTTCGCCGGGACAGCACAAGAGACCCAGTACTTC. The chain recombines TRBV7-2 with TRBJ2-5, with TRBD1 matching 7 bases. The V gene's germline CDR1 is SGHTA and CDR2 FQGNSA. The CDR3 has 15 residues. V gave up 3 bases and J gave up 2 bases; unmatched junction bases: 6.

This chain links TRBV11-3 with TRBJ2-6; the D is unclear. Between the trimmed V and J ends, which lost 6 bases and 0 bases, there was a span of 9 bases. Germline CDR1 is SGHNT and CDR2 is YENEEA. This CDR3 has 15 amino acids. The CDR3 sequence: CASRFDRSGANVLTF. The CDR3 coding sequence is TGTGCCAGCAGGTTCGACCGCTCTGGGGCCAACGTCCTGACTTTC.

The genes are TRBV7-2 and TRBJ1-1; D gene uncertain. V shed 1 base and J shed 8 bases, with 11 bases lying between them. The CDR3 length is 13 residues. Germline assignment: CDR1 SGHTA and CDR2 FQGNSA. The CDR3: CASSLEGSTEAFF. The CDR3 DNA reads as TGTGCCAGCAGCTTAGAAGGTAGCACCGAAGCTTTCTTT.

The chain carries TRBV19 and TRBJ2-1; D unclear. V was pared by 3 bases and J by 3 bases, with 15 bases between. The CDR3 runs to 16 residues. CDR1 is LNHDA, CDR2 SQIVND, per germline (reference sequence). CDR3 nucleotide sequence: TGTGCCAGTAGTATGCGACTCATCTTTGGCTACAATGAGCAGTTCTTC. This sequence encodes CASSMRLIFGYNEQFF.

The rearrangement links TRBV29-1 to TRBJ1-1; tentative D call: TRBD1 (5 bases). The CDR3 length is 12 residues. V gave up 7 bases and J gave up 1 base, with 10 bases separating them. CDR1 SQVTM and CDR2 ANQGSEA come from the germline V gene. The chain's CDR3 is CSGRVQNTEAFF. CDR3 coding DNA: TGCAGCGGCAGGGTCCAGAACACTGAAGCTTTCTTT.

The CDR3 sequence: CASSERTGSSYNEQFF. In DNA, the CDR3 is TGTGCCAGCAGCGAAAGGACAGGGAGCTCCTACAATGAGCAGTTCTTC. V usage is TRBV7-2 and J usage is TRBJ2-1, with 8 bases fitting TRBD1. Germline CDR1 is SGHTA and CDR2 is FQGNSA. CDR3 length: 16 residues. Trimming at V came to 5 bases and at J to 0 bases, leaving 6 bases not matched to a gene.

V usage is TRBV5-4 and J usage is TRBJ1-4; a possible D gene is TRBD1 (5 bases). The CDR3 is made up of 14 amino acids. CDR1 is SGHNT, CDR2 YYREEE, per germline (reference sequence). Between the trimmed V and J ends, which lost 1 base and 8 bases, there was a span of 12 bases. CDR3 loop: CASSLYGGGEKLFF. The CDR3 nucleotides read TGTGCCAGCAGCTTGTATGGGGGAGGGGAAAAACTGTTTTTT.

This sequence joins TRBV19 and TRBJ1-2; D uncertain. V was cut by 3 bases and J by 8 bases, with 10 bases left in between. Germline CDR1 reads LNHDA; CDR2 reads SQIVND (reference sequence). The CDR3 is made up of 12 amino acids. The CDR3 reads CASSIKGSGYTF. CDR3 DNA: TGTGCCAGTAGTATTAAGGGTTCGGGCTACACCTTC.

V usage is TRBV20-1 and J usage is TRBJ2-5, with D perhaps matching TRBD1 (5 bases). The CDR3 has 10 amino acids. CDR1 and CDR2 (germline): DFQATT, SNEGSKA (reference sequence). Between the trimmed V and J ends, which lost 6 bases and 4 bases, there was a span of 6 bases. In nucleotides, the CDR3 is TGCAGTGCAGGGGCAGAGACCCAGTACTTC. It specifies CSAGAETQYF.

This clone has a single count. This chain links TRBV5-4 with TRBJ1-6; 7 nucleotides agree with TRBD1. Looked up from germline, CDR1 is SGHNT and CDR2 is YYREEE (reference sequence). The V gene end was trimmed by 1 base and the J gene end by 10 bases; junction bases not matched to a gene: 8. CDR3 length equals 15 residues. The CDR3 DNA is TGTGCCAGCAGCTTGAACAGGGGCCTGAGGTCACCCCTCCACTTT. Its protein product is CASSLNRGLRSPLHF.

V gene TRBV5-4 combines with J gene TRBJ2-7, with a weak D call TRBD2 (5 bases). The V end was cut by 3 bases, the J end by 4 bases, with 8 bases between. Germline CDR1 SGHNT, CDR2 YYREEE (reference sequence). This CDR3 region has 12 residues. CDR3 sequence (DNA): TGTGCCAGCAGCTCGACGGGGTACGAGCAGTACTTC. Translation: CASSSTGYEQYF. The full variable domain, in which reference TRBV5-4 and TRBJ2-7 provide the parts outside the CDR3, is ETGVTQSPTHLIKTRGQQVTLRCSSQSGHNTVSWYQQALGQGPQFIFQYYREEENGRGNFPPRFSGLQFPNYSSELNVNALELDDSALYLCASSSTGYEQYFGPGTRLTVT.

V usage is TRBV7-6 and J usage is TRBJ1-4; D possibly corresponds to TRBD1 (5 bases). V was pared by 5 bases and J by 10 bases, with 20 bases between. CDR1 and CDR2 (germline): SGHVS, FNYEAQ. The CDR3 is 15 residues long. CDR3 residues: CASSREGQRLGKLFF. CDR3 coding DNA: TGTGCCAGCAGCCGGGAGGGGCAGCGATTGGGAAAACTGTTTTTT.

This clone is medium-sized. The chain links TRBV28 to TRBJ1-6; 10 nucleotides line up with TRBD1. Losses at the gene ends were 6 bases for V and 10 bases for J; bases not matched to a gene: 6. Germline assignment: CDR1 MDHEN and CDR2 SYDVKM. The CDR3 is 14 residues long. The CDR3 here is CASRSGTGVSPLHF. CDR3 in DNA: TGTGCCAGCAGATCCGGGACAGGGGTCTCACCCCTCCACTTT. The entire variable domain, with the rest obtained from reference TRBV28 and TRBJ1-6, is as follows: DVKVTQSSRYLVKRTGEKVFLECVQDMDHENMFWYRQDPGLGLRLIYFSYDVKMKEKGDIPEGYSVSREKKERFSLILESASTNQTSMYLCASRSGTGVSPLHFGNGTRLTVT.

This chain connects TRBV5-6 to TRBJ2-5; 9 bases match TRBD1. The CDR3 totals 16 residues. After removal of 4 bases from V and 2 bases from J, the junction contained 9 bases not matched to a gene. CDR1 is SGHDT, CDR2 YYEEEE, per germline. This CDR3 reads CASSRGGQGLQETQYF. The DNA for the CDR3 is TGTGCCAGCAGCCGTGGGGGACAGGGCCTTCAAGAGACCCAGTACTTC.

The V gene is TRBV2, the J gene TRBJ1-4; perhaps TRBD1 as D (6 bases). Germline V gene lookup returns CDR1 SNHLY and CDR2 FYNNEI. The V end lost 6 bases, the J end lost 7 bases, and 15 bases lay between the germline ends. There are 14 residues in the CDR3. The CDR3 loop reads CASSGGGVGEKLFF. Written as DNA, the CDR3 is TGTGCCAGCAGCGGGGGGGGCGTGGGTGAAAAACTGTTTTTT.

The chain uses TRBV5-1 and TRBJ2-5, with D possibly matching TRBD1 (6 bases). Trimming took off 0 bases at V and 1 base at J, with 13 bases between the two ends. The CDR3 spans 16 residues. CDR1 and CDR2 (germline): SGHRS, YFSETQ. CDR3 region: CASSLGGLAGQETQYF. The CDR3 DNA follows: TGCGCCAGCAGCTTGGGGGGGCTAGCCGGCCAAGAGACCCAGTACTTC.

This sequence joins TRBV11-3 and TRBJ2-3; tentatively, D is TRBD2 (6 bases). V dropped 2 bases and J dropped 7 bases, with 16 bases sitting between them. The CDR3 covers 15 residues. Per the germline V gene, CDR1 is SGHNT and CDR2 is YENEEA. CDR3 sequence reads: CASSLHSGTRNTQYF. The CDR3 DNA follows: TGTGCCAGCAGCTTACATAGCGGCACGAGGAATACGCAGTATTTT.